Detailed here is one TCR beta chain. What it binds is not known. Newly diagnosed patients aged 18 to 65 had hyperthyroidism of under 2 months' duration. Fresh peripheral blood, 8 to 10 ml, was the source of the PBMCs. Germline V gene data show CDR1 as ENHRY and CDR2 as SYGVKD. This CDR3 has 16 residues. J lost 0 bases, V lost 7 bases, and 7 bases had no gene match. This sample was taken from a study of T cells in Graves' hyperthyroidism and ophthalmopathy. The study's findings and limits: Most thyroid clonotypes with frequency above 0.001 were detected in blood. In validation, the model predicted ophthalmopathy. These predictions came a median about 6.5 months before onset.

RNA transcripts were the template for amplifying TCR beta CDR3 regions. The HTBI primer set served for first-round RT-PCR of the TCR CDR3. A single record per CDR3 protein comes from TCRdb applying MiXCR to the multiplex PCR reads. This repertoire shows 300,000 to 450,000 distinct CDR3 sequences, roughly 25% found once; its top ten account for about 70%. Sequenced input: blood. The receptor comes from a man aged 45-65 years with Graves' hyperthyroidism. J is TRBJ1-3 and V is TRBV10-3; 9 nucleotides line up with TRBD1. The CDR3 DNA is TGTGCCATCACTCCGGGACAGGGTTACTCTGGAAACACCATATATTTT. Protein: CAITPGQGYSGNTIYF.